These 21 T cell receptor beta chains share one sample of origin, sequenced in a study of OX40 agonist ivuxolimab in advanced cancers. Clones were sequenced by immunoSEQ multiplex PCR, and TCRdb holds only the in-frame ones, with some missing. The sample lists 37,000 or so clones, 80% to 90% occurring once. Sequencing was performed on CD4+ or CD8+ T cells sorted from blood, taken in a trial of the OX40 agonist ivuxolimab. The receptors shown here come from an adult with an advanced solid tumor such as melanoma, head and neck, liver or kidney cancer.

This clone has a handful of counts. The rearrangement uses TRBV9 and TRBJ1-2; TRBD1 matches at 8 bases. The germline CDR1 and CDR2 sequences are SGDLS and YYNGEE. V lost 4 bases, J lost 7 bases, and 9 bases stayed unmatched. The CDR3 covers 14 residues. CDR3 sequence reads: CASSISPGGLGYTF. Here the CDR3 DNA reads TGTGCCAGCAGCATTAGCCCAGGGGGCCTTGGCTACACCTTC.

This rearrangement joins TRBV7-9 to TRBJ1-2; D gene uncertain. Germline V lookup: CDR1 SEHNR, CDR2 FQNEAQ (reference sequence). This CDR3 comprises 16 residues. V was trimmed by 4 bases and J by 4 bases, leaving 19 bases between them. The CDR3 sequence: CASSSNGELSIYGYTF. CDR3 bases: TGTGCCAGCAGCTCCAACGGAGAACTAAGTATCTATGGCTACACCTTC.

DNA of the CDR3: TGTGCCAGCAGCGAGGGGAGGGTCATGAACACTGAAGCTTTCTTT. This sequence encodes CASSEGRVMNTEAFF. This sequence joins TRBV9 and TRBJ1-1; D is possibly TRBD1 (5 bases). The germline V gene has CDR1 SGDLS and CDR2 YYNGEE. The V gene lost 3 bases and the J gene lost 0 bases, with 12 bases spanning the gap. The CDR3 runs 15 residues.

This chain joins TRBV6-5 and TRBJ1-1; unclear D gene. CDR1 MNHEY and CDR2 SVGAGI come from the germline V gene. CDR3 length: 13 residues. V shed 4 bases and J shed 6 bases, with 12 bases lying between them. CDR3 nucleotide sequence: TGTGCCAGCAGTTCCTCCGTTGACGCTGAAGCTTTCTTT. Encoded protein: CASSSSVDAEAFF.

The V call is TRBV28, the J call TRBJ2-7; 9 bases map to TRBD2. This CDR3 spans 16 amino acids. Germline V gives CDR1 MDHEN, CDR2 SYDVKM. After removal of 2 bases from V and 3 bases from J, the junction contained 8 bases not matched to a gene. CDR3 residues: CASSLAGGPWNYEQYF. The CDR3 bases are TGTGCCAGCAGTTTAGCGGGAGGGCCCTGGAACTACGAGCAGTACTTC.

This clone was seen more than once but under ten times. Here the CDR3 reads CASSPGGAGDLSTDTQYF. CDR3 nucleotides: TGTGCCAGCAGCCCTGGAGGAGCGGGGGATCTTAGCACAGATACGCAGTATTTT. The chain combines TRBV13 with TRBJ2-3; 8 bases line up with TRBD2. This CDR3 is 18 amino acids long. Losses at the gene ends were 5 bases for V and 0 bases for J; bases not matched to a gene: 13. In germline, CDR1 is PRHDT, CDR2 FYEKMQ (reference sequence).

The genes are TRBV7-6 and TRBJ1-4; the match to TRBD1 covers 8 bases. Germline V lookup: CDR1 SGHVS, CDR2 FNYEAQ. This CDR3 has 15 residues. V shed 5 bases and J 3 bases; nucleotides not matched to a gene: 5. CDR3: CASSLPTGANEKLFF. In DNA, the CDR3 is TGTGCCAGCAGCCTCCCGACAGGGGCTAATGAAAAACTGTTTTTT. The variable domain in full, completed from reference TRBV7-6 and TRBJ1-4, reads GAGVSQSPRYKVTKRGQDVALRCDPISGHVSLYWYRQALGQGPEFLTYFNYEAQQDKSGLPNDRFSAERPEGSISTLTIQRTEQRDSAMYRCASSLPTGANEKLFFGSGTQLSVL.

The genes are TRBV7-2 and TRBJ2-5; D uncertain. The J call may be faulty, since TRBJ2-7 better matches the DNA end. The CDR3 has 13 residues. Germline V lookup: CDR1 SGHTA, CDR2 FQGNSA. CDR3 sequence reads: CASSLFSSYEQYF. CDR3 nucleotide sequence: TGTGCCAGCAGCTTATTCAGCTCCTACGAGCAGTACTTC.

This rearrangement joins TRBV7-9 to TRBJ2-7; tentative D call: TRBD1 (6 bases). The CDR3 extends over 15 amino acids. Germline V gene lookup returns CDR1 SEHNR and CDR2 FQNEAQ (reference sequence). Trimming took off 5 bases at V and 4 bases at J, with 18 bases between the two ends. CDR3: CASSPEGHSLYEQYF. Here the CDR3 DNA reads TGTGCCAGCAGCCCAGAGGGACACTCCCTGTACGAGCAGTACTTC.

The gene calls are TRBV30 and TRBJ1-1; D remains ambiguous. CDR1 and CDR2 from the germline V gene are GTSNPN and SVGIG (reference sequence). The CDR3 totals 11 residues. V lost 4 bases and J 4 bases, leaving 7 bases between the germline ends. CDR3 nucleotides: TGTGCCTGGATCCAGGTCACTGAAGCTTTCTTT. Translation gives CAWIQVTEAFF.

The V call is TRBV19, the J call TRBJ2-7; no firm D call. Trimming took 11 bases from V and 2 from J, leaving 13 bases between them. Germline V CDR1 and CDR2: LNHDA, SQIVND (reference sequence). The CDR3 totals 12 residues. The CDR3 DNA is TGTGCCCCCCGTGCGCAAGCCTACGAGCAGTACTTC. This encodes CAPRAQAYEQYF.

V usage is TRBV9 and J usage is TRBJ1-2; D not certain. The CDR3 loop spans 14 amino acids. The V gene's germline CDR1 is SGDLS and CDR2 YYNGEE. V was trimmed by 0 bases and J by 8 bases, leaving 14 bases between them. The CDR3 is CASSVGRVVDGYTF. CDR3 in DNA: TGTGCCAGCAGCGTAGGCCGGGTGGTCGACGGCTACACCTTC.

The genes are TRBV4-1 and TRBJ2-1; no firm D call. The CDR3 has 12 amino acids. The germline V gene encodes CDR1 MGHRA and CDR2 YSYEKL. V gave up 1 base and J gave up 7 bases, with 5 bases separating them. The CDR3 loop is CASSQGANEQFF. CDR3 nucleotide sequence: TGCGCCAGCAGCCAAGGTGCGAATGAGCAGTTCTTC.

This clone was counted once. CDR3 region: CASSPGLDSTEAFF. CDR3 in DNA: TGCGCCAGCAGCCCTGGCCTAGATAGCACTGAAGCTTTCTTT. This rearrangement joins TRBV5-1 to TRBJ1-1; no firm D call. The germline V gene encodes CDR1 SGHRS and CDR2 YFSETQ. Trimming shortened V by 4 bases and J by 4 bases, and 14 bases separated the two germline ends. The length of the CDR3 is 14 residues.

The chain is built from TRBV11-2 and TRBJ2-7; possible D gene TRBD1, 5 bases. This CDR3 is 14 amino acids long. Germline V gene data show CDR1 as SGHAT and CDR2 as FQNNGV. V shed 1 base and J shed 3 bases, with 10 bases lying between them. CDR3 nucleotides: TGTGCCAGCAGCTTAGGTGCAGGGAACTACGAGCAGTACTTC. Translated: CASSLGAGNYEQYF.

J is TRBJ1-1 and V is TRBV29-1; possibly TRBD1 for D (6 bases). The CDR3 sequence is 14 residues long. Trimming shortened V by 4 bases and J by 0 bases, and 12 bases separated the two germline ends. Germline lookup yields CDR1 SQVTM and CDR2 ANQGSEA. DNA of the CDR3: TGCAGCGTTGCTGGTGGACAGTTGAACACTGAAGCTTTCTTT. Its protein is CSVAGGQLNTEAFF. The full variable domain, rest sourced from reference TRBV29-1 and TRBJ1-1, is SAVISQKPSRDICQRGTSLTIQCQVDSQVTMMFWYRQQPGQSLTLIATANQGSEATYESGFVIDKFPISRPNLTFSTLTVSNMSPEDSSIYLCSVAGGQLNTEAFFGQGTRLTVV.

The chain carries TRBV6-1 and TRBJ2-7, with 9 bases aligning to TRBD1. Trimming cost V 2 bases and J 3 bases; bases outside gene matches: 11. Germline CDR1 and CDR2: MNHNS and SASEGT. The CDR3 has 17 amino acids. This CDR3 is CASSEPGTGGFDYEQYF. In DNA, the CDR3 is TGTGCCAGCAGTGAACCAGGAACAGGGGGCTTCGACTACGAGCAGTACTTC.

This clone was recorded once. The chain uses TRBV4-1 and TRBJ2-2; 8 bases map to TRBD1. CDR1 is MGHRA, CDR2 YSYEKL, per germline. The CDR3 is made up of 15 amino acids. Germline trimming cut 0 bases from V and 6 bases from J; bases unmatched to any gene: 3. CDR3 sequence (DNA): TGCGCCAGCAGCCAAGACAACAGGGGGGCCGGGGAGCTGTTTTTT. The encoded protein is CASSQDNRGAGELFF.

The chain joins TRBV14 to TRBJ2-1; D gene ambiguous. The CDR3 length is 12 residues. Germline V gene data show CDR1 as SGHDN and CDR2 as FVKESK. V was shortened by 0 bases and J by 7 bases, with 4 bases between the two germline ends. CDR3 loop: CASSQDWNEQFF. As DNA, the CDR3 is TGTGCCAGCAGCCAAGATTGGAATGAGCAGTTCTTC.

The genes are TRBV7-9 and TRBJ2-3; a weak D match, TRBD1 (6 bases). Germline CDR1 SEHNR, CDR2 FQNEAQ (reference sequence). This CDR3 is built from 13 residues. The V and J ends lost 10 bases and 0 bases respectively, with 11 bases between them. CDR3 loop: CAKRDKSTDTQYF. The CDR3 DNA is TGTGCCAAAAGGGACAAAAGCACAGATACGCAGTATTTT.

The rearrangement joins TRBV30 to TRBJ2-3; D not certain. Germline CDR1 reads GTSNPN; CDR2 reads SVGIG (reference sequence). This CDR3 is 12 amino acids long. The V gene lost 1 base and the J gene lost 6 bases, with 8 bases spanning the gap. The DNA for the CDR3 is TGTGCCTGGAGTGGGTCTCTCGATACGCAGTATTTT. Translated: CAWSGSLDTQYF.